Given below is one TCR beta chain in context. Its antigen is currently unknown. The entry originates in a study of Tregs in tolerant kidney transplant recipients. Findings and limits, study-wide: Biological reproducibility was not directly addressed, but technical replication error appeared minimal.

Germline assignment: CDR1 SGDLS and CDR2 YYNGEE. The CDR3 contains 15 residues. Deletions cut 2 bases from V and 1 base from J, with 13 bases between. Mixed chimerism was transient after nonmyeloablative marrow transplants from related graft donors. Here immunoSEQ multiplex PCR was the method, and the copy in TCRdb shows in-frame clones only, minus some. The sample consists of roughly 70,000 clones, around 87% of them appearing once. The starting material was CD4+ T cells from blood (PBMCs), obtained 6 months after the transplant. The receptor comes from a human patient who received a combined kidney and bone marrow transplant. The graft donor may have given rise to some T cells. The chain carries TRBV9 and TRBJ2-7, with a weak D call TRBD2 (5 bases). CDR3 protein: CASSVSPLVSYEQYF. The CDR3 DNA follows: TGTGCCAGCAGCGTCAGCCCACTAGTTTCCTACGAGCAGTACTTC.